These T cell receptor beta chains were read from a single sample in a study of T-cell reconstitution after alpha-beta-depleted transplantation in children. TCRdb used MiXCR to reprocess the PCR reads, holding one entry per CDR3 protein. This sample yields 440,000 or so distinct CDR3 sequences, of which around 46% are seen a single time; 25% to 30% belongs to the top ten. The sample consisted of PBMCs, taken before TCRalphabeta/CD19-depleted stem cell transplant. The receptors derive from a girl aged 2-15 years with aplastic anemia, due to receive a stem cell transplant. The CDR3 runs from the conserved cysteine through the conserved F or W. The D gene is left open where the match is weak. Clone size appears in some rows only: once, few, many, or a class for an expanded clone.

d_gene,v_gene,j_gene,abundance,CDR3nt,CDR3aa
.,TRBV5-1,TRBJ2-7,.,TGCGCCAGCAGCTTGGCCCCCGGGGTGAGTTACGAGCAGTACTTC,CASSLAPGVSYEQYF
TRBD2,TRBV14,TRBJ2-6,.,TGTGCCAGCAGCCAGTTGGCGGGAGGAATAAACTCTGGGGCCAACGTCCTGACTTTC,CASSQLAGGINSGANVLTF
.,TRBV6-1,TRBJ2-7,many,TGTGCCATGCATCCCGCCTACGAGCAGTACTTC,CAMHPAYEQYF
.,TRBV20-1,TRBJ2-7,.,TGCAGTGCGGGGGCGAGCTCCTACGAGCAGTACTTC,CSAGASSYEQYF
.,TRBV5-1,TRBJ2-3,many,TGCGCCAGCAGCTTAGAGGGACCCAGGGCAGATACGCAGTATTTT,CASSLEGPRADTQYF
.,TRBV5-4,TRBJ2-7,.,TGTGCCAGCAGTTCCTCAGCCACCTACGAGCAGTACTTC,CASSSSATYEQYF
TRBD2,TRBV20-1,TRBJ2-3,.,TGCAGTGCGGAGGAACTAGCGGGAGGGCCCCCAGATACGCAGTATTTT,CSAEELAGGPPDTQYF
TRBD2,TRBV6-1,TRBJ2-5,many,TGTGCCAGCAGCCGGGGACTATTCTTATCAGGGGAGACCCAGTACTTC,CASSRGLFLSGETQYF
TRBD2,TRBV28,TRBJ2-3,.,TGTGCCAGCAGCTTCGGGGCGGGAGCGTACACAGATACGCAGTATTTT,CASSFGAGAYTDTQYF
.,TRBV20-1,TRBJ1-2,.,TGCAGTGCTAGGCGCAGCTATGGCTACACCTTC,CSARRSYGYTF
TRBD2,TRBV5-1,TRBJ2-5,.,TGCGCCAGCAGCTCTGGGACTAGCGGGAGGGAAGAGACCCAGTACTTC,CASSSGTSGREETQYF
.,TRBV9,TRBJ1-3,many,TGTGCCAGCAGCGTCAAGGAGGGGTCCGGAAACACCATATATTTT,CASSVKEGSGNTIYF
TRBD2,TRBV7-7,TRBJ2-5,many,TGTGCCAGCAGCTCCCTCGGGGTAGCGGGAGCCGGGGAGACCCAGTACTTC,CASSSLGVAGAGETQYF
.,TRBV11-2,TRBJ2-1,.,TGTGCCAGCAGCTTAAACCGGGATCACTCCTACAATGAGCAGTTCTTC,CASSLNRDHSYNEQFF
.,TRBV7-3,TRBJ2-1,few,TGTGCCAGCAGCTTAACGGGGCGGGGCTCCTACAATGAGCAGTTCTTC,CASSLTGRGSYNEQFF
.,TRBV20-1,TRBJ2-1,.,TGCAGTGCTCCGGGGGCTTACAATGAGCAGTTCTTC,CSAPGAYNEQFF
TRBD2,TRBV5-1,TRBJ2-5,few,TGCGCCAGCAGCTTGGTGTTATATAGCGGGAGACGCCAAGAGACCCAGTACTTC,CASSLVLYSGRRQETQYF
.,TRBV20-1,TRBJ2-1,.,TGCAGTGCTAGATCGCCCGGGACCCCGGTCGGGGAGCAGTTCTTC,CSARSPGTPVGEQFF
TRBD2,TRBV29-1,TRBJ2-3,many,TGCAGCCTCGGCGGGGGACTGATCACAGATACGCAGTATTTT,CSLGGGLITDTQYF
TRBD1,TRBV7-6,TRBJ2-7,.,TGTGCCAGCAGCCCCCTCCCCGGGACAGGGGGAATCGAGCAGTACTTC,CASSPLPGTGGIEQYF
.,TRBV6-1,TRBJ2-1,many,TGTGCCAGCAGTGAATTCGGGGTCTACAATGAGCAGTTCTTC,CASSEFGVYNEQFF
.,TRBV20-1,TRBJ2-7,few,TGCAGTGCTAGGGTCTGGAGGGTAGCGGAATACGAGCAGTACTTC,CSARVWRVAEYEQYF
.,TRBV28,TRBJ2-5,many,TGTGCCAGCAGTTTTGTTCGGCCGGGGGCTCGGGAGACCCAGTACTTC,CASSFVRPGARETQYF
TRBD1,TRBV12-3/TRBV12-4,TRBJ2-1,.,TGTGCCAGCAGTGGAGAACAGGGGAGAAGGTACAATGAGCAGTTCTTC,CASSGEQGRRYNEQFF
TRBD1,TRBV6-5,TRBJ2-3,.,TGTGCCAGCAGTTACCAAATGGGGACAGGAGATACGCAGTATTTT,CASSYQMGTGDTQYF
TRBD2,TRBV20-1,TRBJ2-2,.,TGCAGTGCCCAAAAGCTAGCGGGACGAGGGGAGCTGTTTTTT,CSAQKLAGRGELFF
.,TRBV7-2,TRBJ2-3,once,TGTGCCAGCAGGGCCGTGGGGGGGCCCACAGATACGCAGTATTTT,CASRAVGGPTDTQYF
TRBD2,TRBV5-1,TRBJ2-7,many,TGCGCCAGCAACCTGATAGCGGGAGGGTCCGAGCAGTACTTC,CASNLIAGGSEQYF
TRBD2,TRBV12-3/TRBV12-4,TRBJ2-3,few,TGTGCCAGCATGAAGCGGGAGATAAGAGATACGCAGTATTTT,CASMKREIRDTQYF
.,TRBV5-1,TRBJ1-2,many,TGCGCCAGCAGCTTGGAGGACGGCTTCTATGGCTACACCTTC,CASSLEDGFYGYTF
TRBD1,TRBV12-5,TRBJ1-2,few,TGTGCTAGTGGTTCGCACCTGACAGGGCTCTATGGCTACACCTTC,CASGSHLTGLYGYTF
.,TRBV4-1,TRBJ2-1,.,TGCGCCAGCAGCCGGTCCCCTAATGAGCAGTTCTTC,CASSRSPNEQFF
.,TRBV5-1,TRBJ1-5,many,TGCGCCAGCAGCTTGGGTCCCGTAGGAGGCAATCAGCCCCAGCATTTT,CASSLGPVGGNQPQHF
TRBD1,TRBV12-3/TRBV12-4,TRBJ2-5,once,TGTGCCAGCAGCTTTGGACAGGTTCAAGAGACCCAGTACTTC,CASSFGQVQETQYF
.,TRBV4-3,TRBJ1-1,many,TGCGCCAGCAGCCTAGAATTGAGACAGTGGACCACTGAAGCTTTCTTT,CASSLELRQWTTEAFF
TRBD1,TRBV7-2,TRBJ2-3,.,TGTGCCAGCAGTCGACAGGGGGCGAGTACAGATACGCAGTATTTT,CASSRQGASTDTQYF
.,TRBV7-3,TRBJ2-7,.,TGTGCCAGCAGCATCAACGGTGGGGGTGGGACCTACGAGCAGTACTTC,CASSINGGGGTYEQYF